The 20 T cell receptor beta chains presented below share a single source sample, sequenced in a study of T cell repertoires in cytomegalovirus infection. Each CDR3 protein is one row after TCRdb ran MiXCR on the reads. The sample lists tens of thousands of distinct CDR3 sequences, 20% to 25% occurring once. No antigen is known for these receptors. Sequenced material: PBMCs, sequenced either directly or after in vitro stimulation (not recorded which). Receptor source: a human donor in good health (CMV status not recorded). Some clones in this sample may be carry-over from other donors' samples.

This clonotype was observed many times. V gene TRBV7-8 combines with J gene TRBJ1-6, with TRBD1 matching over 7 bases. The CDR3 is made up of 14 amino acids. The ends lost 2 bases at V and 9 bases at J; junction bases unmatched: 4. Per germline, CDR1 SGHVS and CDR2 FQNEAQ. CDR3 nucleotides: TGTGCCAGCAGCTTATACAGGGGCAGTTCACCCCTCCACTTT. Its translation: CASSLYRGSSPLHF.

The genes are TRBV10-3 and TRBJ2-5; 10 nucleotides line up with TRBD2. After removal of 3 bases from V and 5 bases from J, the junction contained 6 bases not matched to a gene. The CDR3 totals 15 residues. Germline CDR1 is ENHRY and CDR2 is SYGVKD. CDR3 residues: CAISDGTSAGETQYF. Here the CDR3 DNA reads TGTGCCATCAGTGACGGGACTAGCGCGGGGGAGACCCAGTACTTC.

This rearrangement joins TRBV24-1 to TRBJ2-5; 11 bases line up with TRBD2. With V trimmed by 0 bases and J by 1 base, 0 bases remained unmatched. The CDR3 totals 16 residues. CDR1 and CDR2 (germline): KGHDR, SFDVKD. The CDR3 spells CATSDLGLAGQETQYF. For the CDR3, the DNA is TGTGCCACCAGTGATTTGGGACTAGCGGGCCAAGAGACCCAGTACTTC.

Within the sample, this clonotype is medium-sized (0.01 to 0.1%). The DNA for the CDR3 is TGCGCCAGCAGTGATTGGCAGCGACCCTACGAGCAGTACTTC. It yields the protein CASSDWQRPYEQYF. This chain links TRBV10-1 with TRBJ2-7; D is ambiguous. With 3 bases removed from V and 2 bases from J, the gap between germline ends came to 11 bases. This CDR3 comprises 14 residues. Germline CDR1 and CDR2: WNHNN and SYGVQD (reference sequence).

This clonotype was observed a handful of times. The J gene is TRBJ1-1, the V gene TRBV12-3 or TRBV12-4; D is uncertain. CDR3 length equals 13 residues. Trimming removed 6 bases at V and 5 bases at J, with 13 bases between. In DNA, the CDR3 is TGTGCCAGCAGCTTAATAGGGCGAACTGAAGCTTTCTTT. This gives the protein CASSLIGRTEAFF.

The CDR3 here is CASSRAGIGDTQYF. For the CDR3, the DNA is TGTGCCAGCAGCCGAGCGGGAATTGGGGATACGCAGTATTTT. The rearrangement uses TRBV7-2 and TRBJ2-3; 7 bases align to TRBD2. Germline trimming cut 5 bases from V and 6 bases from J; bases unmatched to any gene: 8. In germline, CDR1 is SGHTA, CDR2 FQGNSA. The CDR3 has 14 amino acids.

The sample holds a few counts of this clonotype. J is TRBJ2-3 and V is TRBV20-1; no firm D call. Trimming cost V 0 bases and J 4 bases, with 8 bases left between them. Germline V CDR1 and CDR2: DFQATT, SNEGSKA (reference sequence). The length of the CDR3 is 13 residues. The CDR3 loop is CSARDPGPDTQYF. Written as DNA, the CDR3 is TGCAGTGCTAGAGATCCAGGTCCAGATACGCAGTATTTT.

The CDR3 DNA reads TGCAGTGCTCCAGTACAGGGGCCTCCTAGCAATCAGCCCCAGCATTTT. This codes for CSAPVQGPPSNQPQHF. V is TRBV20-1 and J is TRBJ1-5, with 7 bases aligning to TRBD1. Germline lookup yields CDR1 DFQATT and CDR2 SNEGSKA (reference sequence). The CDR3 length is 16 residues. V lost 5 bases, J lost 0 bases, and 10 bases stayed unmatched.

The J gene is TRBJ1-1, the V gene TRBV11-1, with D possibly TRBD1 on 6 matching bases. Germline V gene data show CDR1 as SGHAT and CDR2 as FQDESV (reference sequence). Trimming removed 1 base from V and 1 base from J, with 22 bases in between. The CDR3 consists of 19 residues. The CDR3 loop is CASSLVLPASTGGNTEAFF. CDR3 nucleotides: TGTGCCAGCAGCTTAGTTTTACCCGCGTCGACAGGCGGGAACACTGAAGCTTTCTTT.

This clonotype appeared many times. The chain links TRBV7-2 to TRBJ2-1, with 7 nucleotides matching TRBD2. CDR3 length equals 17 residues. Germline loops: CDR1 SGHTA, CDR2 FQGNSA. The junction had 18 bases not matched to a gene; V was cut back by 4 bases and J by 9 bases. CDR3 bases: TGTGCCAGCAGCTCAAAATGGGGGAGGGCCTATTCGGGTGAGCAGTTCTTC. Its protein product is CASSSKWGRAYSGEQFF.

This chain connects TRBV18 to TRBJ2-7; D gene unclear. The V end was cut by 0 bases, the J end by 9 bases, with 15 bases between. CDR3 length: 14 amino acids. Germline values: CDR1 KGHSH, CDR2 LQKENI. DNA of the CDR3: TGTGCCAGCTCACCACCGGCGCGGAAAGATGGGCAGTACTTC. Protein sequence: CASSPPARKDGQYF.

The rearrangement uses TRBV20-1 and TRBJ2-2; no definite D call. Per the germline V gene, CDR1 is DFQATT and CDR2 is SNEGSKA (reference sequence). Trimming cost V 5 bases and J 0 bases, with 10 bases left between them. CDR3 length: 14 amino acids. In DNA form, the CDR3 reads TGCAGTGCTCCCGGGCCGACGAACACCGGGGAGCTGTTTTTT. This encodes CSAPGPTNTGELFF.

V is TRBV9 and J is TRBJ2-3; maybe TRBD2 (5 bases). Trimming took 0 bases from V and 11 from J, leaving 19 bases between them. This CDR3 has 15 residues. From germline, CDR1 is SGDLS and CDR2 YYNGEE. CDR3 sequence: CASSVAMVAREGQYF. The CDR3 bases are TGTGCCAGCAGCGTAGCTATGGTTGCCCGAGAGGGGCAGTATTTT.

The chain carries TRBV9 and TRBJ1-3, with no clear D. The germline gives CDR1 SGDLS, CDR2 YYNGEE. The CDR3 has 13 amino acids. Between the trimmed V and J ends, which lost 4 bases and 5 bases, there was a span of 10 bases. CDR3 in DNA: TGTGCCAGCAGCCCAGAGGCGAGAAACACCATATATTTT. Its protein is CASSPEARNTIYF.

This clonotype was seen only a few times. The chain carries TRBV2 and TRBJ2-6; the D gene is possibly TRBD2 (5 bases). Germline V gives CDR1 SNHLY, CDR2 FYNNEI. The CDR3 extends over 16 amino acids. V lost 0 bases to trimming and J lost 3 bases, with 9 bases between them. The CDR3 region is CASSEANGNGANVLTF. Written as DNA, the CDR3 is TGTGCCAGCAGTGAAGCGAACGGGAATGGGGCCAACGTCCTGACTTTC.

The chain combines TRBV2 with TRBJ2-4, with D perhaps matching TRBD2 (5 bases). The germline gives CDR1 SNHLY, CDR2 FYNNEI. Trimming left V 5 bases short and J 2 bases short, with 10 bases between. CDR3 length equals 14 residues. The CDR3 nucleotides are TGTGCCAGCAGTAGCGGACTGACCAAAAACATTCAGTACTTC. Translation gives CASSSGLTKNIQYF.

This clonotype was counted many times. The rearrangement links TRBV7-6 to TRBJ2-1; 8 positions agree with TRBD1. V was clipped by 1 base and J by 4 bases; unmatched bases: 3. The CDR3 sequence is 15 residues long. CDR1 and CDR2 (germline): SGHVS, FNYEAQ. For the CDR3, the DNA is TGTGCCAGCAGCTTAGGACAGGGGTGGTACAATGAGCAGTTCTTC. Translated, it gives CASSLGQGWYNEQFF.

This clonotype was seen many times. The genes are TRBV10-3 and TRBJ2-3; D tentatively fits TRBD1 or TRBD2 (6 bases each). The germline CDR1 and CDR2 sequences are ENHRY and SYGVKD. V lost 5 bases and J lost 3, with 18 bases in between. This CDR3 spans 16 amino acids. The CDR3 sequence is CAISNDRRVETDTQYF. CDR3 nucleotide sequence: TGTGCCATCAGTAACGACAGGAGGGTTGAAACAGATACGCAGTATTTT.

The CDR3 DNA reads TGTGCCAGCAGGGACCCGGGACTAGCGGAAGAGACCCAGTACTTC. Its translation is CASRDPGLAEETQYF. V usage is TRBV5-4 and J usage is TRBJ2-5; 11 positions agree with TRBD2. Germline trimming cut 5 bases from V and 3 bases from J; bases unmatched to any gene: 6. In germline, CDR1 is SGHNT, CDR2 YYREEE (reference sequence). The CDR3 loop spans 15 amino acids.

This CDR3 is CASSQVGGWNEQFF. CDR3 nucleotides: TGCGCCAGCAGCCAAGTGGGGGGCTGGAATGAGCAGTTCTTC. V is TRBV4-1 and J is TRBJ2-1; D assignment may be TRBD1 or TRBD2 (6 bases each). With 1 base removed from V and 7 bases from J, the gap between germline ends came to 11 bases. The CDR3 spans 14 residues. Germline V gene lookup returns CDR1 MGHRA and CDR2 YSYEKL.